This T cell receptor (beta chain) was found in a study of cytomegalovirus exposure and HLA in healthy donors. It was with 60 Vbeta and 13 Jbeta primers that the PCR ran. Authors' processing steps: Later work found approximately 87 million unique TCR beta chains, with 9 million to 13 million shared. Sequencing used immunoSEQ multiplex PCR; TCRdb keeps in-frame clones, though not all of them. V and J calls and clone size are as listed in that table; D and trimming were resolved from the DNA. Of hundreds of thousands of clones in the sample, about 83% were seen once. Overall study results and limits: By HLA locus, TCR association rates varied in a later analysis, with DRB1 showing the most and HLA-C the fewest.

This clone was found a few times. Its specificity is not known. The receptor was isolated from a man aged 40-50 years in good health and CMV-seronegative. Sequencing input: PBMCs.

The CDR3 DNA follows: TGCGCCAGCAGCATCGGACAGGGGGGTTCAAAAGAGACCCAGTACTTC. This translates into CASSIGQGGSKETQYF. The chain joins TRBV5-1 to TRBJ2-5; 10 bases align to TRBD1. V trimming: 4 bases; J trimming: 3 bases; junction bases outside the gene matches: 9. Germline assignment: CDR1 SGHRS and CDR2 YFSETQ. This CDR3 spans 16 amino acids.